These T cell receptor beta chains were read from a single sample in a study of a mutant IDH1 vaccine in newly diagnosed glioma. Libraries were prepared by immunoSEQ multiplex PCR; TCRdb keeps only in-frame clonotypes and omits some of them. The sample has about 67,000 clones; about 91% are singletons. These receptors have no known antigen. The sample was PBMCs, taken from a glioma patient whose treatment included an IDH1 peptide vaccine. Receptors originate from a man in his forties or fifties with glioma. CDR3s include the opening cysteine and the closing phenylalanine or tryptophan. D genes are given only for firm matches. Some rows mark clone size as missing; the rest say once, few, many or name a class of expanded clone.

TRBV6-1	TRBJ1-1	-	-	TGTGCCAGCAGGTGGAACACTGAAGCTTTCTTT	CASRWNTEAFF
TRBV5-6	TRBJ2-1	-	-	TGTGCCAGCAGCTCAAGGTACCGCTTAACCTACAATGAGCAGTTCTTC	CASSSRYRLTYNEQFF
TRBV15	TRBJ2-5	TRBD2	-	TGTGCCACCCGTCAGGGACGCAATACGGGGGGACAAGAGACCCAGTACTTC	CATRQGRNTGGQETQYF
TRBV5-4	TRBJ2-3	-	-	TGTGCCAGCAGCCCTCTCCCTAGCACAGATACGCAGTATTTT	CASSPLPSTDTQYF
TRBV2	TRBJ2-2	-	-	TGTGCCAGCAGTGAATGGGGGCGGAAGTGGACCGGGGAGCTGTTTTTT	CASSEWGRKWTGELFF
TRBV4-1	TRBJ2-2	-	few	TGCGCCAGCAGCCAAGATGGGAGCTACACCGGGGAGCTGTTTTTT	CASSQDGSYTGELFF
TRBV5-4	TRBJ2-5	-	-	TGTGCCAGCAGCTTGGTCAATTCAGAGACCCAGTACTTC	CASSLVNSETQYF
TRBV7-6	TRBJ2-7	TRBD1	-	TGTGCCAGCAGCTCAAGACTAACGGGGACAGGCTACGAGCAGTACTTC	CASSSRLTGTGYEQYF
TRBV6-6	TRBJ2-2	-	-	TGTGCCAGCACTCCTAGCCGGGACACCGGGGAGCTGTTTTTT	CASTPSRDTGELFF
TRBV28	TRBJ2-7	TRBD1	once	TGTGCCAGCAGTGGTCGGGACAGGGGAAGCGAGCAGTACTTC	CASSGRDRGSEQYF
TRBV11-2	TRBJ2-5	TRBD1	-	TGTGCCAGCAGCCTAGGAGTAGACAGGGCACAAGAGACCCAGTACTTC	CASSLGVDRAQETQYF
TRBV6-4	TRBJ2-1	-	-	TGTGCCAGCAGTAGGGACCTACGCGATGAGCAGTTCTTC	CASSRDLRDEQFF
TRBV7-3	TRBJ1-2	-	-	TGTGCCAGCAGCTTGTCCTTTGGATATGGCTACACCTTC	CASSLSFGYGYTF
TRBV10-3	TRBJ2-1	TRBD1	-	TGTGCCATCATCACGCAGGGGGATTTGAATGAGCAGTTCTTC	CAIITQGDLNEQFF